The 10 T cell receptor beta chains given below trace back to one sample, sequenced in a study of cytomegalovirus exposure and HLA in healthy donors. Vbeta (60) and Jbeta (13) primers were used in the PCR. Here immunoSEQ multiplex PCR was the method, and the copy in TCRdb shows in-frame clones only, minus some. The sample holds about 86,000 clones; roughly 78% are singletons and the top ten take 2% to 3%. The sequencing input was PBMCs. These receptors all stem from a male donor in good health and CMV-seropositive.

The rearrangement uses TRBV6-1 and TRBJ2-7, with a possible D match to TRBD2 (5 bases). This CDR3 has 13 amino acids. V was pared by 5 bases and J by 4 bases, with 12 bases between. Germline assignment: CDR1 MNHNS and CDR2 SASEGT. In nucleotides, the CDR3 is TGTGCCAGCAGTCGTGGAGGCACGTACGAGCAGTACTTC. Its translation is CASSRGGTYEQYF.

The CDR3 sequence: CAGRLGPQETQYF. DNA of the CDR3: TGTGCCGGCCGCCTGGGCCCCCAAGAGACCCAGTACTTC. The rearrangement uses TRBV6-1 and TRBJ2-5; D remains unclear. Germline assignment: CDR1 MNHNS and CDR2 SASEGT. Between the trimmed V and J ends, which lost 11 bases and 1 base, there was a span of 14 bases. CDR3 length: 13 amino acids.

This chain joins TRBV14 and TRBJ2-3; no firm D call. The CDR3 extends over 15 amino acids. Germline values: CDR1 SGHDN, CDR2 FVKESK. The ends were cut back, 1 base at V and 4 bases at J, with 12 bases in the middle. The CDR3 is CASSQGVVSSDTQYF. In DNA form, the CDR3 reads TGTGCCAGCAGCCAAGGTGTAGTTTCTTCAGATACGCAGTATTTT.

This chain connects TRBV7-6 to TRBJ2-1; 9 nucleotides match TRBD2. The V segment lost 4 bases and the J segment 12 bases; nucleotides outside the gene matches: 10. CDR1 and CDR2 (germline): SGHVS, FNYEAQ. The length of the CDR3 is 14 residues. The CDR3 sequence: CASSSNSGRVRQFF. The CDR3 DNA reads TGTGCCAGCAGCTCGAATAGCGGGAGAGTTAGGCAGTTCTTC.

The chain recombines TRBV27 with TRBJ2-5, with TRBD2 identical over 7 bases. The CDR3 is made up of 14 amino acids. Per germline, CDR1 MNHEY and CDR2 SMNVEV (reference sequence). V shed 5 bases, J shed 1 base, and the junction held 4 bases outside the gene matches. The CDR3 reads CASSQLAPQETQYF. DNA for the CDR3: TGTGCCAGCAGTCAACTAGCGCCCCAAGAGACCCAGTACTTC.

The CDR3 region is CASTGYPDTGELFF. CDR3 sequence (DNA): TGTGCCAGCACCGGGTACCCTGACACCGGGGAGCTGTTTTTT. This chain joins TRBV5-6 and TRBJ2-2, with D unclear. This CDR3 spans 14 amino acids. Trimming shortened V by 6 bases and J by 3 bases, and 12 bases separated the two germline ends. Germline V gene data show CDR1 as SGHDT and CDR2 as YYEEEE.

The chain employs TRBV5-6 and TRBJ2-4; 8 bases map to TRBD2. The CDR3 is 14 residues long. Germline trimming cut 3 bases from V and 3 bases from J; bases unmatched to any gene: 2. CDR1 is SGHDT, CDR2 YYEEEE, per germline. This CDR3 reads CASSSTSVKNIQYF. The CDR3, as DNA: TGTGCCAGCAGCTCGACTAGCGTCAAAAACATTCAGTACTTC.

This clone appeared many times. Other nucleotide sequences in the sample specify the same CDR3. The gene calls are TRBV7-9 and TRBJ2-7; tentative D call: TRBD1 (6 bases). Germline CDR1 SEHNR, CDR2 FQNEAQ (reference sequence). The V gene lost 0 bases and the J gene lost 9 bases, with 9 bases spanning the gap. The CDR3 sequence is 12 residues long. The CDR3 DNA reads TGTGCCAGCAGCTTAGCGTCACAGGGGCAGTACTTC. This encodes CASSLASQGQYF.

The chain has TRBV4-1 and TRBJ1-1, with D possibly being TRBD1 (6 bases). V lost 0 bases, J lost 5 bases, and 13 bases lay in between. The germline gives CDR1 MGHRA, CDR2 YSYEKL. The CDR3 is 15 amino acids. The CDR3 region has the DNA TGCGCCAGCAGCCAAGATCAAGGGGGAATGACTGAAGCTTTCTTT. Residues: CASSQDQGGMTEAFF.

The chain has TRBV28 and TRBJ2-1, with TRBD1 identical over 8 bases. V shed 6 bases, J shed 7 bases, and the junction held 2 bases outside the gene matches. Germline loops: CDR1 MDHEN, CDR2 SYDVKM. This CDR3 contains 12 residues. CDR3 DNA: TGTGCCAGCAGGAGACAGGGGAATGAGCAGTTCTTC. It specifies CASRRQGNEQFF.